What follows are 29 T cell receptor beta chains derived from one specimen sequenced in a study of Ad26.COV2.S vaccination and SARS-CoV-2 variants. Treatment noted: around 19 received Ad26.COV2.S at low or high dose, single or two shots; 5 received placebo; per-sample allocation not given. Material that was analyzed had been drawn on day 63 after the first vaccine or placebo injection. Only in-frame clones appear in the TCRdb table, and some are missing; sequencing was by immunoSEQ multiplex PCR. The table has around 500,000 clones, roughly nine tenths seen once. The sample was peripheral blood, taken in a trial of Ad26.COV2.S vaccine versus placebo. All receptors derive from a person aged 18-60 years who received the Ad26.COV2.S COVID-19 vaccine or a placebo.

The J gene is TRBJ2-3, the V gene TRBV7-9; D ambiguous. The CDR3 covers 12 residues. Trimming stripped 2 bases from V and 2 bases from J, with 2 bases between. Germline V gene sequence: CDR1 SEHNR, CDR2 FQNEAQ (reference sequence). Here the CDR3 reads CASSLHTDTQYF. The CDR3 DNA follows: TGTGCCAGCAGCTTACACACAGATACGCAGTATTTT.

The J gene is TRBJ2-2, the V gene TRBV7-8; D possibly corresponds to TRBD2 (6 bases). Per germline, CDR1 SGHVS and CDR2 FQNEAQ. The CDR3 runs 14 residues. V lost 8 bases, J lost 1 base, and 11 bases lay in between. The CDR3 nucleotides are TGTGCCAGCGAGGGAGGATTGAACACCGGGGAGCTGTTTTTT. This translates into CASEGGLNTGELFF. The full variable domain, rest sourced from reference TRBV7-8 and TRBJ2-2, is GAGVSQSPRYKVAKRGQDVALRCDPISGHVSLFWYQQALGQGPEFLTYFQNEAQLDKSGLPSDRFFAERPEGSVSTLKIQRTQQEDSAVYLCASEGGLNTGELFFGEGSRLTVL.

This sequence joins TRBV9 and TRBJ1-1, with 10 positions matching TRBD1. Germline V gene data show CDR1 as SGDLS and CDR2 as YYNGEE. CDR3 length: 12 amino acids. V shed 7 bases, J shed 4 bases, and the junction held 1 base outside the gene matches. The CDR3 here is CASGQGGTEAFF. In DNA form, the CDR3 reads TGTGCCAGCGGACAGGGGGGCACTGAAGCTTTCTTT.

The V and J genes are TRBV11-3 and TRBJ1-3; 7 nucleotides match TRBD1. J lost 2 bases, V lost 6 bases, and 16 bases had no gene match. CDR1 and CDR2 (germline): SGHNT, YENEEA. This CDR3 contains 18 residues. This CDR3 reads CASSIKFPRGLAGNTIYF. The CDR3 DNA sequence: TGTGCCAGCAGTATAAAGTTTCCCAGGGGGTTGGCTGGAAACACCATATATTTT.

V gene TRBV4-2 combines with J gene TRBJ1-5; no reliable D call. In germline, CDR1 is LGHNA, CDR2 YNFKEQ. V lost 2 bases and J 0 bases, leaving 8 bases between the germline ends. The CDR3 is 15 residues long. The CDR3 coding sequence is TGTGCCAGCAGCCAAAGCCAGAATAGCAATCAGCCCCAGCATTTT. Translation gives CASSQSQNSNQPQHF.

To note about this clone: The junction and the germline gene differ at one end; a read error may be behind it. V usage is TRBV30 and J usage is TRBJ2-1; D is ambiguous. The CDR3 has 15 amino acids. Germline V gene sequence: CDR1 GTSNPN, CDR2 SVGIG (reference sequence). Here the CDR3 reads CAWSVGGSSYDEQFF. For the CDR3, the DNA is TGTGCCTGGAGTGTAGGTGGTTCGAGCTACGATGAGCAGTTCTTC.

CDR3 sequence reads: CASSYTMDTIYF. The CDR3 region has the DNA TGTGCCAGCAGTTATACCATGGACACCATATATTTT. The rearrangement links TRBV6-5 to TRBJ1-3; no clear D. This CDR3 is 12 amino acids long. Germline CDR1 MNHEY, CDR2 SVGAGI. Between the trimmed V and J ends, which lost 3 bases and 8 bases, there was a span of 8 bases.

The chain joins TRBV12-3 or TRBV12-4 to TRBJ1-2, with 9 bases fitting TRBD1. This CDR3 region has 12 residues. The trim removed 6 bases at V and 5 bases at J, leaving 1 base unmatched. DNA of the CDR3: TGTGCCAGCAGGACAGGGGGGTATGGCTACACCTTC. It codes for CASRTGGYGYTF.

Concerning this clone itself: The same CDR3 also results from other DNA sequences found in this sample. V is TRBV30 and J is TRBJ1-5, with D unclear. Trimming took 1 base from V and 6 from J, leaving 7 bases between them. CDR3 size: 12 residues. Germline CDR1 reads GTSNPN; CDR2 reads SVGIG (reference sequence). The CDR3 loop is CAWSAGGQPQHF. The DNA of the CDR3 is TGTGCCTGGAGTGCCGGAGGTCAGCCCCAGCATTTT. Drawing the rest from reference TRBV30 and TRBJ1-5, the complete variable domain is SQTIHQWPATLVQPVGSPLSLECTVEGTSNPNLYWYRQAAGRGLQLLFYSVGIGQISSEVPQNLSASRPQDRQFILSSKKLLLSDSGFYLCAWSAGGQPQHFGDGTRLSIL.

V usage is TRBV5-1 and J usage is TRBJ2-1; TRBD1 agrees at 9 bases. The CDR3 length is 14 residues. CDR1 and CDR2 from the germline V gene are SGHRS and YFSETQ. V was clipped by 4 bases and J by 7 bases; unmatched bases: 6. In nucleotides, the CDR3 is TGCGCCAGCAGCATACAGGGGGCGCAGAATGAGCAGTTCTTC. The encoded protein is CASSIQGAQNEQFF. Combining the CDR3 with reference TRBV5-1 and TRBJ2-1 gives the whole variable domain KAGVTQTPRYLIKTRGQQVTLSCSPISGHRSVSWYQQTPGQGLQFLFEYFSETQRNKGNFPGRFSGRQFSNSRSEMNVSTLELGDSALYLCASSIQGAQNEQFFGPGTRLTVL.

The V gene is TRBV7-6, the J gene TRBJ1-6; TRBD1 agrees at 8 bases. The J segment lost 10 bases and the V segment lost 4 bases, leaving 6 bases of the junction unmatched. The CDR3 has 14 amino acids. Germline assignment: CDR1 SGHVS and CDR2 FNYEAQ. CDR3 protein: CASSYSTGDSPLHF. The CDR3 DNA follows: TGTGCCAGCAGCTATTCGACAGGGGACTCACCCCTCCACTTT.

The chain combines TRBV6-6 with TRBJ1-4, with D possibly being TRBD1 (6 bases). Germline V gene sequence: CDR1 MNHNY, CDR2 SVGAGI (reference sequence). V gave up 7 bases and J gave up 5 bases, with 11 bases separating them. The CDR3 is 13 residues long. CDR3 region: CASTDRQNEKLFF. CDR3 bases: TGTGCCAGCACGGACAGACAAAATGAAAAACTGTTTTTT.

The chain couples TRBV2 to TRBJ2-5; D tentatively reads TRBD1 or TRBD2 (6 bases each). Per germline, CDR1 SNHLY and CDR2 FYNNEI. The V gene lost 6 bases and the J gene lost 3 bases, with 17 bases spanning the gap. This CDR3 is built from 15 residues. CDR3 in amino acids: CASSTLGGPKETQYF. CDR3 nucleotides: TGTGCCAGCAGCACGTTAGGGGGGCCAAAAGAGACCCAGTACTTC.

This clone was observed once. V is TRBV7-2 and J is TRBJ2-3; D is unresolved. The CDR3 is 15 amino acids. Germline V CDR1 and CDR2: SGHTA, FQGNSA. V was cut by 6 bases and J by 5 bases, with 18 bases left in between. The CDR3 DNA reads as TGTGCCAGCAGTCCGGGCCAGGCCAAAAGAGATACGCAGTATTTT. Translated: CASSPGQAKRDTQYF.

This clone was seen a handful of times. V and J are TRBV30 and TRBJ2-7, with D possibly TRBD2 on 6 matching bases. CDR3 length: 14 residues. The V end was cut by 3 bases, the J end by 0 bases, with 12 bases between. Germline CDR1 is GTSNPN and CDR2 is SVGIG (reference sequence). CDR3 DNA sequence: TGTGCCTGGAGGGAGGGACGGTTCTCCTACGAGCAGTACTTC. Translated: CAWREGRFSYEQYF.

J is TRBJ1-1 and V is TRBV18; D unclear. In germline, CDR1 is KGHSH, CDR2 LQKENI. The V and J ends lost 0 bases and 0 bases respectively, with 8 bases between them. The CDR3 has 15 residues. The CDR3 sequence: CASSPPAGMNTEAFF. In DNA form, the CDR3 reads TGTGCCAGCTCACCACCGGCAGGAATGAACACTGAAGCTTTCTTT. Using reference TRBV18 and TRBJ1-1 for the parts outside the CDR3, the full variable domain is NAGVMQNPRHLVRRRGQEARLRCSPMKGHSHVYWYRQLPEEGLKFMVYLQKENIIDESGMPKERFSAEFPKEGPSILRIQQVVRGDSAAYFCASSPPAGMNTEAFFGQGTRLTVV.

The CDR3 region has the DNA TGTGCCAGCAGCCAACCAACCGCCCTGACAGACGGAAACACCATATATTTT. This gives the protein CASSQPTALTDGNTIYF. The rearrangement joins TRBV4-2 to TRBJ1-3; D might be TRBD1 (5 bases). The germline CDR1 and CDR2 sequences are LGHNA and YNFKEQ. The CDR3 consists of 17 residues. V lost 2 bases, J lost 4 bases, and 18 bases lay in between.

CDR3 in amino acids: CASSLAPTAPNEQFF. The CDR3 coding sequence is TGCGCCAGCAGCTTGGCCCCCACCGCCCCCAATGAGCAGTTCTTC. The rearrangement joins TRBV5-1 to TRBJ2-1; no reliable D call. The CDR3 extends over 15 amino acids. Germline V gene lookup returns CDR1 SGHRS and CDR2 YFSETQ. Trimming took off 0 bases at V and 6 bases at J, with 13 bases between the two ends.

This sequence joins TRBV19 and TRBJ2-2; TRBD2 matches 11 bases. Losses at the gene ends were 4 bases for V and 5 bases for J; bases not matched to a gene: 6. The germline gives CDR1 LNHDA, CDR2 SQIVND (reference sequence). This CDR3 is built from 16 residues. The CDR3 is CASSSDRLAGTGELFF. CDR3 DNA sequence: TGTGCCAGTAGTAGCGACCGACTAGCGGGAACCGGGGAGCTGTTTTTT.

This clone has just one count. The gene calls are TRBV7-5 and TRBJ1-5; the table's D gene call, TRBD1, was not cross checked with the DNA. TRBV7-5 is deemed a pseudogene. The CDR3 runs to 14 residues. The chain's CDR3 is CARSWTGINQPQHF. For the CDR3, the DNA is TGTGCCAGAAGCTGGACAGGAATCAATCAGCCCCAGCATTTT.

The chain is built from TRBV3-1 (or the pseudogene TRBV3-2) and TRBJ1-2; 10 positions match TRBD1. J lost 4 bases, V lost 4 bases, and 9 bases had no gene match. Germline V lookup: CDR1 LGHDT, CDR2 YNNKEL (reference sequence). The CDR3 is 16 residues long. The CDR3 loop is CASSPPGTGASYGYTF. The CDR3 DNA sequence: TGTGCCAGCAGCCCCCCAGGGACAGGGGCAAGCTATGGCTACACCTTC.

The rearrangement links TRBV7-2 to TRBJ1-2, with D tentatively TRBD1 (5 bases). Germline V gene sequence: CDR1 SGHTA, CDR2 FQGNSA. This CDR3 spans 15 amino acids. With 5 bases removed from V and 4 bases from J, the gap between germline ends came to 17 bases. The CDR3 loop is CASSASAGTGYGYTF. Written as DNA, the CDR3 is TGTGCCAGCAGCGCTTCGGCCGGGACGGGCTATGGCTACACCTTC.

This clone has more than one count but fewer than ten. The CDR3 DNA reads as TGTGCCAGCAGAGACAGGGGAAACACCATATATTTT. Translation: CASRDRGNTIYF. The J gene is TRBJ1-3, the V gene TRBV6-5, with D possibly TRBD1 on 6 matching bases. V was trimmed by 6 bases and J by 4 bases, leaving 7 bases between them. Per germline, CDR1 MNHEY and CDR2 SVGAGI. The CDR3 is 12 residues long.

This chain links TRBV28 with TRBJ1-2; 7 bases fit TRBD1. V dropped 6 bases and J dropped 8; count of bases not matched to a gene: 6. The germline gives CDR1 MDHEN, CDR2 SYDVKM. The CDR3 extends over 12 amino acids. The CDR3 spells CASRFDRVGYTF. CDR3 nucleotide sequence: TGTGCCAGCAGGTTCGACAGGGTCGGCTACACCTTC.

V is TRBV10-3 and J is TRBJ1-2; TRBD1 matches at 7 bases. With 2 bases clipped from V and 6 bases from J, the junction kept 6 bases outside the gene matches. The germline CDR1 and CDR2 sequences are ENHRY and SYGVKD. The CDR3 runs to 14 residues. Written as DNA, the CDR3 is TGTGCCATCAGTGAGAACAGGGGAGGGAATGGCTACACCTTC. This sequence encodes CAISENRGGNGYTF.

The chain couples TRBV7-9 to TRBJ1-6, with unresolved D. This CDR3 has 12 residues. The V gene's germline CDR1 is SEHNR and CDR2 FQNEAQ (reference sequence). The ends were cut back, 4 bases at V and 10 bases at J, with 8 bases in the middle. In DNA form, the CDR3 reads TGTGCCAGCAGCTCCCCGGGGTCACCCCTCCACTTT. As protein: CASSSPGSPLHF.

The chain recombines TRBV27 with TRBJ2-3, with D uncertain. The CDR3 runs 13 residues. V was pared by 7 bases and J by 2 bases, with 10 bases between. CDR1 and CDR2 from the germline V gene are MNHEY and SMNVEV (reference sequence). CDR3 coding DNA: TGTGCCAGCATTGGCGGTGTCACAGATACGCAGTATTTT. It encodes CASIGGVTDTQYF.

The chain combines TRBV7-9 with TRBJ2-1; either TRBD1 or TRBD2 may fit D (5 bases each). Germline V gene lookup returns CDR1 SEHNR and CDR2 FQNEAQ (reference sequence). The CDR3 consists of 13 residues. The germline V and J ends were trimmed by 8 bases and 2 bases, with 10 bases remaining between them. The DNA for the CDR3 is TGTGCCAGCCCTCAGGGACCCTACAATGAGCAGTTCTTC. Its translation is CASPQGPYNEQFF.

The genes are TRBV5-5 and TRBJ2-2; unclear D gene. CDR3 length: 13 amino acids. Trimming stripped 1 base from V and 6 bases from J, with 7 bases between. The germline V gene has CDR1 SGHKS and CDR2 YYEKEE (reference sequence). CDR3 residues: CASSLFLAGELFF. The CDR3 nucleotides are TGTGCCAGCAGCTTGTTTTTGGCCGGGGAGCTGTTTTTT.